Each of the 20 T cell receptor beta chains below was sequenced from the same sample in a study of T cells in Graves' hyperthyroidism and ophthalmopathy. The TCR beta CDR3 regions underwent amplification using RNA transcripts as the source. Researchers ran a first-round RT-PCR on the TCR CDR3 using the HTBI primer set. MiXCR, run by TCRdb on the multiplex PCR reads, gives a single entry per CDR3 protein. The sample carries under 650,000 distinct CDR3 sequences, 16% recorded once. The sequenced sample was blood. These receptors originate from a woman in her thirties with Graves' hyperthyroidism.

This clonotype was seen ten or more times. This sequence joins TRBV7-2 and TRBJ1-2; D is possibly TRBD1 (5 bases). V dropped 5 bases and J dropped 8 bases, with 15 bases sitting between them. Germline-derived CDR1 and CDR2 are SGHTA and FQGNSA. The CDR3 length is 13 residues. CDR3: CASSPTRERGYTF. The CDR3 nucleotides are TGTGCCAGCAGCCCTACCAGGGAAAGGGGCTACACCTTC.

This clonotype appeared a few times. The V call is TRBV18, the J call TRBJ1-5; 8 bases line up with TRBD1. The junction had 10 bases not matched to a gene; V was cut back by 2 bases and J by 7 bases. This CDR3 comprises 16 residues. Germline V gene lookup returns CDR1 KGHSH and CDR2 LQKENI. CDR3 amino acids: CASSPAGQARSQPQHF. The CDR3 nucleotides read TGTGCCAGCTCACCAGCGGGACAGGCGAGGAGCCAGCCCCAGCATTTT. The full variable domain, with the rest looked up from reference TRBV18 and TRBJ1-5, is NAGVMQNPRHLVRRRGQEARLRCSPMKGHSHVYWYRQLPEEGLKFMVYLQKENIIDESGMPKERFSAEFPKEGPSILRIQQVVRGDSAAYFCASSPAGQARSQPQHFGDGTRLSIL.

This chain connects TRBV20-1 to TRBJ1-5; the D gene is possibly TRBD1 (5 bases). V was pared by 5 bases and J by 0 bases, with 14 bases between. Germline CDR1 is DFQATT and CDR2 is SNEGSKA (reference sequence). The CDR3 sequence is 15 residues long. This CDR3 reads CSALQAFHSNQPQHF. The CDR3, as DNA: TGCAGTGCTTTACAGGCATTCCATAGCAATCAGCCCCAGCATTTT.

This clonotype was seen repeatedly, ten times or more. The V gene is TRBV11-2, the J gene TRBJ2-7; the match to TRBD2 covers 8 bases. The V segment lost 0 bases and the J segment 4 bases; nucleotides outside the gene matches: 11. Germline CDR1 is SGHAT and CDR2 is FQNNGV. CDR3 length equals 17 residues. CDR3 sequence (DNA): TGTGCCAGCAGCTTAGATCGACCGGGAGGGGGTGGATACGAGCAGTACTTC. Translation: CASSLDRPGGGGYEQYF.

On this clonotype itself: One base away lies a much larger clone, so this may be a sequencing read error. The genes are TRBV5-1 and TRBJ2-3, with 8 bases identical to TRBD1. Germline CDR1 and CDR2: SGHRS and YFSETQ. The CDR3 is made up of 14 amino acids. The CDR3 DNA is TGCGCCAGCAGCGGACAGGGCGAGGGAGATGCGCAGTATTTT. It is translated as CASSGQGEGDAQYF.

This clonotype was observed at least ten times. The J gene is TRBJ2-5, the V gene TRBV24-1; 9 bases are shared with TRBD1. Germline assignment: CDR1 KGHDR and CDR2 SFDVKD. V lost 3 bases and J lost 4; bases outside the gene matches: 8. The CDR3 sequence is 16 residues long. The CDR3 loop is CATSDPGTGLAETQYF. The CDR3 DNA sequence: TGTGCCACCAGTGATCCTGGGACAGGGCTCGCAGAGACCCAGTACTTC.

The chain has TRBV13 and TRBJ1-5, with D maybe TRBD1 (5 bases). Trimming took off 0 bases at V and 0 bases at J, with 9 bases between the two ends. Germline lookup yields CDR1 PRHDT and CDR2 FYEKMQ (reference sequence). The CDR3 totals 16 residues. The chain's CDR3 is CASSLGWGDSNQPQHF. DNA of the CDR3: TGTGCCAGCAGCTTAGGTTGGGGGGATAGCAATCAGCCCCAGCATTTT. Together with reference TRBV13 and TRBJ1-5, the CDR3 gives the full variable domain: AAGVIQSPRHLIKEKRETATLKCYPIPRHDTVYWYQQGPGQDPQFLISFYEKMQSDKGSIPDRFSAQQFSDYHSELNMSSLELGDSALYFCASSLGWGDSNQPQHFGDGTRLSIL.

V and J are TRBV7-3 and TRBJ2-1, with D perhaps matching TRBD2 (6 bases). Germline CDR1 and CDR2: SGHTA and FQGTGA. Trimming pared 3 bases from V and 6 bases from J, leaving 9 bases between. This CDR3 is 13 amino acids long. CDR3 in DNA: TGTGCCAGCAGCTTTTACGGGAGCAATGAGCAGTTCTTC. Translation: CASSFYGSNEQFF.

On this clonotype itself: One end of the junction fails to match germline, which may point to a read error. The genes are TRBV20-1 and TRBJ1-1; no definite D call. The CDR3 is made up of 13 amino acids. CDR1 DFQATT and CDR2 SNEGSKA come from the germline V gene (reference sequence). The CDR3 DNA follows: TGCGGTGCTATCGAGGATGTAGGCACTGAAGCTTTCTTT. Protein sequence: CGAIEDVGTEAFF.

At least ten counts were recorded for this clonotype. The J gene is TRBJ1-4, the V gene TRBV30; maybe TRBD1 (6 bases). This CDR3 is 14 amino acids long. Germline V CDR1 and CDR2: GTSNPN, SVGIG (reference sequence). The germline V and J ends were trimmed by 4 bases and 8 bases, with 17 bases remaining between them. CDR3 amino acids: CAWTQQGLREKLFF. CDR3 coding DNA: TGTGCCTGGACACAACAGGGTCTAAGGGAAAAACTGTTTTTT.

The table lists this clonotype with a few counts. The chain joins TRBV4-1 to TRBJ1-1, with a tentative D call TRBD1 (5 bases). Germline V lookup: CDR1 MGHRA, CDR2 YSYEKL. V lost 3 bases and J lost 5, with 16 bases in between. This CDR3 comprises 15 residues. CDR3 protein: CASSHSGLLGTEAFF. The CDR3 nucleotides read TGCGCCAGCAGCCACTCGGGGCTTTTGGGAACTGAAGCTTTCTTT.

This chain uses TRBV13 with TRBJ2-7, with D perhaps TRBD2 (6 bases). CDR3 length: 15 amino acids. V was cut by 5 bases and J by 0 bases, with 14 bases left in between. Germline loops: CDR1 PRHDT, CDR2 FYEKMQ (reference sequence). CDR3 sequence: CASSKGTGSSYEQYF. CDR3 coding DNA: TGTGCCAGCAGCAAAGGGACTGGAAGCTCCTACGAGCAGTACTTC.

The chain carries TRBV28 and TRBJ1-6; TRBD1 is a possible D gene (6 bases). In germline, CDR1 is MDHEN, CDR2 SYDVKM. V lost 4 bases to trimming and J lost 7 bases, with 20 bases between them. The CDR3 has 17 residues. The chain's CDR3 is CASSSSIEQGWNSPLHF. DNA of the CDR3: TGTGCCAGCAGTTCCAGCATAGAACAGGGATGGAATTCACCCCTCCACTTT.

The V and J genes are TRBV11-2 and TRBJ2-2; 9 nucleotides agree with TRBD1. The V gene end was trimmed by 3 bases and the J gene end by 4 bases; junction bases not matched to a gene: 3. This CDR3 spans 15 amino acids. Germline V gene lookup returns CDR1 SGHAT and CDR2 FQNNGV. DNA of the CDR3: TGTGCCAGCAGCTTCTGGACAGGGGTCACCGGGGAGCTGTTTTTT. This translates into CASSFWTGVTGELFF.

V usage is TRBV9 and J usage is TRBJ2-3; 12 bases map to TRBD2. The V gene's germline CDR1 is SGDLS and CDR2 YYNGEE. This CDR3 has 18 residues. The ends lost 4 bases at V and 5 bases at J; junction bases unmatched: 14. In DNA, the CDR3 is TGTGCCAGCAGCTCATCCCCGGGGGCTAGCGGGAGGGTAGATACGCAGTATTTT. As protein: CASSSSPGASGRVDTQYF. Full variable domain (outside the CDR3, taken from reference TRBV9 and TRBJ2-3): DSGVTQTPKHLITATGQRVTLRCSPRSGDLSVYWYQQSLDQGLQFLIQYYNGEERAKGNILERFSAQQFPDLHSELNLSSLELGDSALYFCASSSSPGASGRVDTQYFGPGTRLTVL.

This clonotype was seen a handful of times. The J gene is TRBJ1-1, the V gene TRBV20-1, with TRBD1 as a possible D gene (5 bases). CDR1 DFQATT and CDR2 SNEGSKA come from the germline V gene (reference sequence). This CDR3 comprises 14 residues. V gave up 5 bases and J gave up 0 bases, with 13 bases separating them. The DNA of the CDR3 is TGCAGTGCTCAACTGGGACGGGTGAACACTGAAGCTTTCTTT. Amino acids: CSAQLGRVNTEAFF.

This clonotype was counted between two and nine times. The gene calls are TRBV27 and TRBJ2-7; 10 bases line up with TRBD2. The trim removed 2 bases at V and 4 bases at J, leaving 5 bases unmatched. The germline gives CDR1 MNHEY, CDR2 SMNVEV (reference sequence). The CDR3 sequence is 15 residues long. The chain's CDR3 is CASSLRLAGVYEQYF. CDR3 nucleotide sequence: TGTGCCAGCAGTTTAAGGCTAGCGGGAGTGTACGAGCAGTACTTC.

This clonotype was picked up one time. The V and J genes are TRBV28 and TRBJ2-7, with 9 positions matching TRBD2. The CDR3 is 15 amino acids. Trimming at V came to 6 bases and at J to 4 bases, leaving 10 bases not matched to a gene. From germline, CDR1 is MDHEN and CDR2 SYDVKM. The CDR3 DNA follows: TGTGCCAGCAGCCAAGAGGCCAGCGGGAGGTACGAGCAGTACTTC. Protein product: CASSQEASGRYEQYF.

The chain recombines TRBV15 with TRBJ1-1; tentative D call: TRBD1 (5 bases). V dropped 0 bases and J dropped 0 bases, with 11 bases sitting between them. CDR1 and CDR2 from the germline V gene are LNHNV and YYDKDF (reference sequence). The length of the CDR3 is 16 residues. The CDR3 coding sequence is TGTGCCACCAGCAGAGATTTCGGGGGGGTGAACACTGAAGCTTTCTTT. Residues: CATSRDFGGVNTEAFF.

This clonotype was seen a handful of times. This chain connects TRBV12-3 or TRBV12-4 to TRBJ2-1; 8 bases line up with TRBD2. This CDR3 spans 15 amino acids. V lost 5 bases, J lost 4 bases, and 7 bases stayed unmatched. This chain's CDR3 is CASSQGLGVYNEQFF. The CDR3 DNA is TGTGCCAGCAGTCAGGGACTAGGGGTTTACAATGAGCAGTTCTTC.